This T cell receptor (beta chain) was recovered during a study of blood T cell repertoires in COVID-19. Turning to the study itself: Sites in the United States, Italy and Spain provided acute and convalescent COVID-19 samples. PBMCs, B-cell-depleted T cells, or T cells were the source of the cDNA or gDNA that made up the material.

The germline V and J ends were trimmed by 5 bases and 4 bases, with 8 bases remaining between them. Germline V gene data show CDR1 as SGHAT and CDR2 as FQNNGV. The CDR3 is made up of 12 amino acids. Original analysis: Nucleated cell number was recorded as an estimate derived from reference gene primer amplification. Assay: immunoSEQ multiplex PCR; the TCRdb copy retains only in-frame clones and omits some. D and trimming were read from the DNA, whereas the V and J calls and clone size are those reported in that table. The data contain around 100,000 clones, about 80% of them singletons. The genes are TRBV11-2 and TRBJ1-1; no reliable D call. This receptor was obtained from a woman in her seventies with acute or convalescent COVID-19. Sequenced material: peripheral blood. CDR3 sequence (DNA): TGTGCCAGCAGCCCCGAGATCACTGAAGCTTTCTTT. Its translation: CASSPEITEAFF.